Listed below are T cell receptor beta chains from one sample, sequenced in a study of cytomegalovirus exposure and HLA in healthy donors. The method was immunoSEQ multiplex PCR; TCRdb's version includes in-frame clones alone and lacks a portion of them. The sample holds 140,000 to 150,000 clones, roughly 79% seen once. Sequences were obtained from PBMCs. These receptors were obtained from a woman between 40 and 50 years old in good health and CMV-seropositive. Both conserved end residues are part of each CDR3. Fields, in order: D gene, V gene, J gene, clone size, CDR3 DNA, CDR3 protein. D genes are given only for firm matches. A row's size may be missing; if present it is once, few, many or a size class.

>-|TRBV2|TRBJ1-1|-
TGTGCCAGCAGAAGACCGGAGGGGAACACTGAAGCTTTCTTT
CASRRPEGNTEAFF
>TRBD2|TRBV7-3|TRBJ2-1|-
TGTGCCAGCAGACCTAGCGGGGGTCCTTACAATGAGCAGTTCTTC
CASRPSGGPYNEQFF
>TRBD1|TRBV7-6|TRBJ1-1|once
TGTGCCAGCAGCTTTACGACAGGGGGCACTTTCTTT
CASSFTTGGTFF
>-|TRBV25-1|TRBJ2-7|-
TGTGCCAGCAGTGAATGGGCTGGGGGGTTGGGGGAGCAGTACTTC
CASSEWAGGLGEQYF
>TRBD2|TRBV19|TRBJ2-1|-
TGTGCCAGTAGTATTCCGGGGGGGGGCATGGGTGAGCAGTTCTTC
CASSIPGGGMGEQFF
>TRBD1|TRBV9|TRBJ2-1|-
TGTGCTAGCAGCGAAGGGACAGGGGGTTACAATGAGCAGTTCTTC
CASSEGTGGYNEQFF
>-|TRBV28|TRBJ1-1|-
TGTGCCAGCAGTTTATCCAGGGGAGGGTACACTGAAGCTTTCTTT
CASSLSRGGYTEAFF
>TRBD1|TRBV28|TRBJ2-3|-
TGTGCCAGCAGTTTGGTGGGCAAGGGACAGGGAACAGATACGCAGTATTTT
CASSLVGKGQGTDTQYF
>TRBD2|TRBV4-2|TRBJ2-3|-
TGTGCCAGCAGCGTCATTGAGCGGGGCAGCACAGATACGCAGTATTTT
CASSVIERGSTDTQYF
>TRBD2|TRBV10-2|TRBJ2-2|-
TGCGCCAGTACCCTCGGGCGGGGGGGCACCGGGGAGCTGTTTTTT
CASTLGRGGTGELFF
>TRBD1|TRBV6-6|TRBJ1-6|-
TGTGCCAGCAGTTCACAGGGGGCAGGGTCACCCCTCCACTTT
CASSSQGAGSPLHF
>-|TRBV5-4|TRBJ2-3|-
TGTGCCAGCAGCTTGGTTGGGAGGGATACGCAGTATTTT
CASSLVGRDTQYF
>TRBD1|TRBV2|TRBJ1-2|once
TGTGCCAGCATGGGACAGGGAGTGAATGGCTACACCTTC
CASMGQGVNGYTF
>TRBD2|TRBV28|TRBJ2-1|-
TGTGCCAGCAGTTACCCTTCAGCGGGGGTGAACATAGAGCAGTTCTTC
CASSYPSAGVNIEQFF
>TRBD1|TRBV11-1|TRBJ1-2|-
TGTGCCAGCAGCTTAGGACAGGGCCTTTACACCTTC
CASSLGQGLYTF
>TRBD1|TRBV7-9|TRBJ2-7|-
TGTGCCAGCAGCTTAATAGGGCGTGCGAGGGGACAGGACTACGAGCAGTACTTC
CASSLIGRARGQDYEQYF
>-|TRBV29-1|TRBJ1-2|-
TGCAGCGTTGGGGGGCACAACTATGGCTACACCTTC
CSVGGHNYGYTF
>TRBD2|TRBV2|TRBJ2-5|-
TGTGCCAGCAGTCGATGGGCGTTAGCGGGGGGCCTCCAAGAGACCCAGTACTTC
CASSRWALAGGLQETQYF
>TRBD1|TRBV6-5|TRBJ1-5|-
TGTGCCAGGACCAGGGGGTGGGAGGGCAATCAGCCCCAGCATTTT
CARTRGWEGNQPQHF
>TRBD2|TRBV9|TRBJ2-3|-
TGTGCCAGCAGCGTAGGGAAATGGACTAGCGCCACAGATACGCAGTATTTT
CASSVGKWTSATDTQYF
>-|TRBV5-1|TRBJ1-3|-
TGCGCCAGCAGCGAAAGCGGAAACACCATATATTTT
CASSESGNTIYF
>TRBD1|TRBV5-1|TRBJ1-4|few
TGCGCCAGCAGCTTGGACCCGGGACAGGGGGCAGGGGAAAAACTGTTTTTT
CASSLDPGQGAGEKLFF
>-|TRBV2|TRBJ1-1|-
TGTGCCAGCAGTGAACTCGATCCCAGAGCTTTCTTT
CASSELDPRAFF
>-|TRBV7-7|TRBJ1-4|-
TGTGCCAGCAGCATCGGACACGGCGAAAAACTGTTTTTT
CASSIGHGEKLFF